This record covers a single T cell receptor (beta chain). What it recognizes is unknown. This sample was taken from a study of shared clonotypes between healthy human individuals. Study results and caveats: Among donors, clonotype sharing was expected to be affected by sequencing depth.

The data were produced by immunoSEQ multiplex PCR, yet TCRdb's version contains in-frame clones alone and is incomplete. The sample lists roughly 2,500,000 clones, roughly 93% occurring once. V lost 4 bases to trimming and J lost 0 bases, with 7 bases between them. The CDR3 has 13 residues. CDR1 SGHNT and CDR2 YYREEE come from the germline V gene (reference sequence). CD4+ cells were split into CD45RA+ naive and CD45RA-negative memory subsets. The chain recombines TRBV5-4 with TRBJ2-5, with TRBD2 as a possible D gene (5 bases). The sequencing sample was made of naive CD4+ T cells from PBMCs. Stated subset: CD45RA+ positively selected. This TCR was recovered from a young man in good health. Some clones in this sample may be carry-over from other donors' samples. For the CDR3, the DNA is TGTGCCAGCAGCGGGCGGGACCAAGAGACCCAGTACTTC. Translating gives CASSGRDQETQYF.